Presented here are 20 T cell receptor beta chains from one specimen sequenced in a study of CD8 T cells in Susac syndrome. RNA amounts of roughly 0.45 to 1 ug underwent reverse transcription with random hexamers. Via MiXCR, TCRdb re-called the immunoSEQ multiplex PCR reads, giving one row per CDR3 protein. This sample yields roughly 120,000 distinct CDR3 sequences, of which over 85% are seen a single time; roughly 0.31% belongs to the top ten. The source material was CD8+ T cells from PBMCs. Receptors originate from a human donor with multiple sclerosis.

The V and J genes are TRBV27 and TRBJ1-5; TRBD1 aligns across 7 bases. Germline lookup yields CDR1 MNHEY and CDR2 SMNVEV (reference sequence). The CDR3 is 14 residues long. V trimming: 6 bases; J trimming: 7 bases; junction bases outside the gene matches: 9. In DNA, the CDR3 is TGTGCCAGCAGCCTCGACAGGGCTCGGCAGCCCCAGCATTTT. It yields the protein CASSLDRARQPQHF.

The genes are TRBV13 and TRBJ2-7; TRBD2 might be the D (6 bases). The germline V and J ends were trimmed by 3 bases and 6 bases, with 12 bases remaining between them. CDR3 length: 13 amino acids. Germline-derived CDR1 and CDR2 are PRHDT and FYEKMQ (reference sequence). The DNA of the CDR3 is TGTGCCAGCAGCTTGGGGAAGGGACTCGAGCAGTACGTC. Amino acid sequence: CASSLGKGLEQYV.

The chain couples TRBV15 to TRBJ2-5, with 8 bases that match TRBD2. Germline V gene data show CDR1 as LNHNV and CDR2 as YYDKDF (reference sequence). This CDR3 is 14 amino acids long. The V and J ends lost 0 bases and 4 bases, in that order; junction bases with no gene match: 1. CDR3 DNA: TGTGCCACCAGCAGAGATCGGGGGGGAGAGACCCAGTACTTC. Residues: CATSRDRGGETQYF.

CDR3 nucleotides: TGTGCCAGCAGGAGGACTAGCGGGGAGGTCTACGAGCAGTACTTC. This codes for CASRRTSGEVYEQYF. The gene calls are TRBV6-1 and TRBJ2-7, with 12 bases fitting TRBD2. With V trimmed by 6 bases and J by 3 bases, 6 bases remained unmatched. The CDR3 runs to 15 residues. Per germline, CDR1 MNHNS and CDR2 SASEGT.

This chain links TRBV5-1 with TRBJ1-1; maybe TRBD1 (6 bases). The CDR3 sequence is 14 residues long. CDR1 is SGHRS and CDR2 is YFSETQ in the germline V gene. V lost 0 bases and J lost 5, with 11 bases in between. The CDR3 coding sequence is TGCGCCAGCAGCTTGGGTGGGGGGCCTACTGAAGCTTTCTTT. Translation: CASSLGGGPTEAFF.

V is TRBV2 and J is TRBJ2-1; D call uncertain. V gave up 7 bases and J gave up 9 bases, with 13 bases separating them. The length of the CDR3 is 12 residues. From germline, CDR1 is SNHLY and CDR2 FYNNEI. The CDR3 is CASKLGTSEQFF. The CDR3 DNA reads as TGTGCCAGCAAGTTAGGTACAAGTGAGCAGTTCTTC.

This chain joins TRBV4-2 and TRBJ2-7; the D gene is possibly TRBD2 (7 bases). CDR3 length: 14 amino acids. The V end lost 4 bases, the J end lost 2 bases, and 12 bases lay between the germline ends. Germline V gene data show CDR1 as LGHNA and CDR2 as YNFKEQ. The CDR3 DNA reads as TGTGCCAGCAGCCCATTCGGGGGGCCCTACGAGCAGTACTTC. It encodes CASSPFGGPYEQYF.

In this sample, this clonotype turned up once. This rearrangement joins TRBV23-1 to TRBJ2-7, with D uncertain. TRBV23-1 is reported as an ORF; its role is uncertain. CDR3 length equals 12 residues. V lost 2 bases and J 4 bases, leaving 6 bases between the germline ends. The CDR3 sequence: CASSQVVYEQYV. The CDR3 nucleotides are TGCGCCAGCAGTCAAGTGGTTTACGAGCAGTACGTC.

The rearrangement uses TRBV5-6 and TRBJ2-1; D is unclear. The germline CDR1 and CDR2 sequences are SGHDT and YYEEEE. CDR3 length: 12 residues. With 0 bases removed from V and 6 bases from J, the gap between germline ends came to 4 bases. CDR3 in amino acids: CASSLVPNEQFF. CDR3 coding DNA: TGTGCCAGCAGCTTGGTTCCCAATGAGCAGTTCTTC.

Here the CDR3 reads CASSAGTGYEQYV. The CDR3 region has the DNA TGTGCCAGCTCAGCCGGGACAGGCTACGAGCAGTACGTC. The J gene is TRBJ2-7, the V gene TRBV18; 8 nucleotides line up with TRBD1. CDR1 KGHSH and CDR2 LQKENI come from the germline V gene. The CDR3 spans 13 residues. V lost 5 bases and J lost 3; bases outside the gene matches: 3.

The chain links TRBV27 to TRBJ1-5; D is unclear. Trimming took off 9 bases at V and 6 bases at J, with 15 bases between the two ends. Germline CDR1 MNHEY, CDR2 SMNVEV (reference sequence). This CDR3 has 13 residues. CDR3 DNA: TGTGCCAGAGCGGAGGTGGCCGGTCAGCCCCAGCATTTT. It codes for CARAEVAGQPQHF.

CDR3 in amino acids: CASRQGDYGYTF. DNA of the CDR3: TGCGCCAGCAGGCAGGGCGACTATGGCTACACCTTC. This chain uses TRBV5-1 with TRBJ1-2, with D possibly matching TRBD1 (5 bases). Germline V CDR1 and CDR2: SGHRS, YFSETQ. The CDR3 sequence is 12 residues long. V lost 5 bases to trimming and J lost 3 bases, with 8 bases between them.

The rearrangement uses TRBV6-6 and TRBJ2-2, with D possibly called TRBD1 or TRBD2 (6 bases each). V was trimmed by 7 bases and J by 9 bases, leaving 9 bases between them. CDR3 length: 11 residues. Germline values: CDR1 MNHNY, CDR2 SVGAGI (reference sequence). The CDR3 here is CASKGGRELFF. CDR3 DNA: TGTGCCAGCAAGGGGGGCCGGGAGCTGTTTTTT.

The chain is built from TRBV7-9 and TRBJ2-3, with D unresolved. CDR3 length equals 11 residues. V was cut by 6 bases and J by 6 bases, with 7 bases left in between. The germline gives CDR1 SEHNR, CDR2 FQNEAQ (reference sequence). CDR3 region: CASSPPDTQYF. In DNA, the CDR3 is TGTGCCAGCAGTCCCCCGGATACGCAGTATTTT. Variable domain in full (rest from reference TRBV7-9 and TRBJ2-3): DTGVSQNPRHKITKRGQNVTFRCDPISEHNRLYWYRQTLGQGPEFLTYFQNEAQLEKSRLLSDRFSAERPKGSFSTLEIQRTEQGDSAMYLCASSPPDTQYFGPGTRLTVL.

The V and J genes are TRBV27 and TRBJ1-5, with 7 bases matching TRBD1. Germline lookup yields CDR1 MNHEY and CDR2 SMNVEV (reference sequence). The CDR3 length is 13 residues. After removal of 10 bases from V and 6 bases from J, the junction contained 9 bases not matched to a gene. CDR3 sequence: CATRGVATQPQHF. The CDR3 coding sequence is TGTGCCACCAGGGGGGTGGCGACTCAGCCCCAGCATTTT.

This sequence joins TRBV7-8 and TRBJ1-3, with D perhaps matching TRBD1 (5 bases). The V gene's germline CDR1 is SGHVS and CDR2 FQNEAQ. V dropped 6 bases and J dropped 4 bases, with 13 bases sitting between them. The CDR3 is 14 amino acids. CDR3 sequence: CASRPWGSGNTIYF. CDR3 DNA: TGTGCCAGCAGACCTTGGGGGTCGGGAAACACCATATATTTT.

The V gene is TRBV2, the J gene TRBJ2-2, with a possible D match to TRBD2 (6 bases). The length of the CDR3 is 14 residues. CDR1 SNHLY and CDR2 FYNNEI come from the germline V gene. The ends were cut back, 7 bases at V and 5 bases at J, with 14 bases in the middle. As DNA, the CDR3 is TGTGCCAGCATTGGGCTAGGAGGGACCGGGGAGCTGTTTTTT. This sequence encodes CASIGLGGTGELFF.

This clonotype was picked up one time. The CDR3 region has the DNA TGTGCCAGCAGCCCTGGGACGCCGGGACAGGGCTCGAATTCACCCCTCCACTTT. This codes for CASSPGTPGQGSNSPLHF. The chain recombines TRBV5-4 with TRBJ1-6; TRBD1 agrees at 9 bases. With V trimmed by 4 bases and J by 7 bases, 15 bases remained unmatched. Germline CDR1 is SGHNT and CDR2 is YYREEE (reference sequence). The CDR3 runs to 18 residues.

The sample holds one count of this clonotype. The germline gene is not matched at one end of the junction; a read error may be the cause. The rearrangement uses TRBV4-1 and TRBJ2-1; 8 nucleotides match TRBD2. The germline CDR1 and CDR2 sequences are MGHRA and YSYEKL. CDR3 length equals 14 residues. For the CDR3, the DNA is TGCACCAGCAGCAAGGGACTAGAAGTCTATGAGCAGTTCTTC. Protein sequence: CTSSKGLEVYEQFF.

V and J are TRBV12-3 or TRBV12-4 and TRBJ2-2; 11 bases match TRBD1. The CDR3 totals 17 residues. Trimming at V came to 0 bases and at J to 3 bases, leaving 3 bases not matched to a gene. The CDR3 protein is CASSLAPGQGDTGELFF. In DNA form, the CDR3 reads TGTGCCAGCAGTTTAGCGCCGGGACAGGGGGACACCGGGGAGCTGTTTTTT.